Following are 21 T cell receptor beta chains from one sample sequenced in a study of T cells in Graves' hyperthyroidism and ophthalmopathy (dated by TCRdb to the late 2010s). The library relied on multiplex PCR. These reads were obtained on an Illumina HiSeq 2000. Amplification of TCR beta CDR3 regions was carried out from RNA transcripts. A first-round RT-PCR of the TCR CDR3 used the HTBI primer set with the Qiagen OneStep RT-PCR kit. In-frame beta chains were kept once TCRdb had trimmed the public reads at Q25 with fastp and called clones with MiXCR. Rows with a matching CDR3 protein are joined into one entry that keeps the most common DNA and genes. The sample table contains 140,000 or so distinct CDR3 sequences; only one count was recorded for about 20% of them. In total, the top ten clones hold around 70% of the sample. Material: blood. All receptors come from a woman between 45 and 60 years old with Graves' hyperthyroidism that later progressed to Graves' ophthalmopathy.

This clonotype was seen many times. The chain uses TRBV6-1 and TRBJ1-1; no clear D gene. The CDR3 runs to 13 residues. CDR1 is MNHNS, CDR2 SASEGT, per germline. The ends were cut back, 5 bases at V and 4 bases at J, with 11 bases in the middle. The CDR3 DNA is TGTGCCAGCAGTATGGGAGTTGGCACTGAAGCTTTCTTT. Translating gives CASSMGVGTEAFF.

This clonotype occurred many times. This chain joins TRBV9 and TRBJ2-3; D is uncertain. V lost 4 bases and J lost 2, with 11 bases in between. The CDR3 has 14 residues. Germline V gives CDR1 SGDLS, CDR2 YYNGEE. The CDR3 bases are TGTGCCAGCAGCCGTCTCGACAACACAGATACGCAGTATTTT. Amino acids: CASSRLDNTDTQYF.

This clonotype was recorded at least ten times. CDR3 sequence reads: CASSFGAYEQYF. DNA for the CDR3: TGTGCCAGCTCTTTTGGGGCCTACGAGCAGTACTTC. The V call is TRBV18, the J call TRBJ2-7; D is uncertain. The CDR3 extends over 12 amino acids. V was cut by 6 bases and J by 2 bases, with 8 bases left in between. Per the germline V gene, CDR1 is KGHSH and CDR2 is LQKENI.

This chain links TRBV7-9 with TRBJ2-2; 11 positions agree with TRBD1. Germline loops: CDR1 SEHNR, CDR2 FQNEAQ (reference sequence). CDR3 length: 19 amino acids. V trimming: 2 bases; J trimming: 6 bases; junction bases outside the gene matches: 14. The CDR3 nucleotides are TGTGCCAGCAGCTTAACTCCGGGGACAGGGGGAGGACTGCCCGGGGAGCTGTTTTTT. This codes for CASSLTPGTGGGLPGELFF.

This clonotype was detected many times. The J gene is TRBJ2-1, the V gene TRBV7-8; 10 bases fit TRBD1. V shed 5 bases, J shed 9 bases, and the junction held 19 bases outside the gene matches. Germline V gene lookup returns CDR1 SGHVS and CDR2 FQNEAQ. The CDR3 extends over 18 amino acids. In nucleotides, the CDR3 is TGTGCCAGCAGCCCACGGGGACAGGGGTCCGGAATGCGGGGTGAGCAGTTCTTC. Protein product: CASSPRGQGSGMRGEQFF.

This clonotype was detected only a few times. The CDR3 DNA is TGTGCCAGCAGCGTTACCGGGACAAGGAATCGGCCCGTGTTCTTC. Protein: CASSVTGTRNRPVFF. The chain uses TRBV5-6 and TRBJ2-1; weak D call: TRBD1 (6 bases). Per the germline V gene, CDR1 is SGHDT and CDR2 is YYEEEE. The CDR3 extends over 15 amino acids. Trimming took 4 bases from V and 15 from J, leaving 26 bases between them.

The V call is TRBV20-1, the J call TRBJ1-1; no clear D. V was pared by 3 bases and J by 11 bases, with 19 bases between. The CDR3 runs 13 residues. CDR1 is DFQATT and CDR2 is SNEGSKA in the germline V gene (reference sequence). The CDR3 sequence is CSASGSGEIWAFF. CDR3 sequence (DNA): TGCAGTGCTAGCGGAAGTGGGGAAATTTGGGCTTTCTTT.

The V gene is TRBV2, the J gene TRBJ2-7, with TRBD2 matching 12 bases. V gave up 6 bases and J gave up 3 bases; unmatched junction bases: 6. This CDR3 has 15 amino acids. Germline V gene data show CDR1 as SNHLY and CDR2 as FYNNEI. Here the CDR3 DNA reads TGTGCCAGCAGCCCGGGACTAGCGGGTAGCTACGAGCAGTACGTC. Its protein is CASSPGLAGSYEQYV.

This clonotype was observed many times. The chain couples TRBV7-2 to TRBJ2-7; D remains ambiguous. The CDR3 totals 15 residues. Trimming removed 0 bases from V and 0 bases from J, with 9 bases in between. The germline gives CDR1 SGHTA, CDR2 FQGNSA. CDR3 bases: TGTGCCAGCAGCTTAGCGCCGGCCAGCTCCTACGAGCAGTACTTC. As protein: CASSLAPASSYEQYF.

This clonotype was seen ten or more times. The chain links TRBV20-1 to TRBJ2-1; D gene ambiguous. Trimming removed 2 bases at V and 4 bases at J, with 9 bases between. CDR3 size: 13 residues. Germline CDR1 and CDR2: DFQATT and SNEGSKA (reference sequence). The CDR3: CSARLKQYNEQFF. The CDR3 nucleotides are TGCAGTGCTAGACTCAAGCAGTACAATGAGCAGTTCTTC.

The sample holds many counts of this clonotype. The chain is built from TRBV6-1 and TRBJ2-3; D perhaps matches TRBD2 (5 bases). The germline V and J ends were trimmed by 1 base and 6 bases, with 17 bases remaining between them. CDR1 MNHNS and CDR2 SASEGT come from the germline V gene. The CDR3 contains 16 residues. The CDR3 loop reads CASSEVGGSTGDTQYF. In DNA, the CDR3 is TGTGCCAGCAGTGAAGTTGGTGGGAGTACCGGGGATACGCAGTATTTT.

This clonotype has a count of ten or more. This chain uses TRBV28 with TRBJ1-1; D remains ambiguous. V was shortened by 5 bases and J by 3 bases, with 10 bases between the two germline ends. This CDR3 has 13 amino acids. Germline CDR1 MDHEN, CDR2 SYDVKM. The CDR3 region is CASSEGRDTEAFF. The CDR3, as DNA: TGTGCCAGCAGTGAAGGGAGAGACACTGAAGCTTTCTTT. Full variable domain (remainder filled in from reference TRBV28 and TRBJ1-1): DVKVTQSSRYLVKRTGEKVFLECVQDMDHENMFWYRQDPGLGLRLIYFSYDVKMKEKGDIPEGYSVSREKKERFSLILESASTNQTSMYLCASSEGRDTEAFFGQGTRLTVV.

The table lists this clonotype with many counts. The chain combines TRBV2 with TRBJ2-5; TRBD2 matches at 12 bases. The CDR3 spans 15 residues. The germline V gene encodes CDR1 SNHLY and CDR2 FYNNEI. The CDR3 loop reads CAAPALAGGRETQYF. CDR3 sequence (DNA): TGTGCGGCTCCTGCACTAGCGGGAGGAAGGGAGACCCAGTACTTC.

In its sample, this clonotype was seen a few times. The CDR3 DNA follows: TGTGCCAGCTCACCCGTAACTCAGGGTGTAAGTTCCACCGGGGAGCTGTTTTTT. This translates into CASSPVTQGVSSTGELFF. The V and J genes are TRBV18 and TRBJ2-2; a weak D match, TRBD1 (5 bases). Germline V gene sequence: CDR1 KGHSH, CDR2 LQKENI. V lost 3 bases to trimming and J lost 4 bases, with 21 bases between them. This CDR3 comprises 18 residues.

This clonotype was recorded many times. The chain recombines TRBV11-2 with TRBJ2-3, with 10 nucleotides matching TRBD1. The CDR3 contains 18 residues. With V trimmed by 3 bases and J by 0 bases, 9 bases remained unmatched. Germline lookup yields CDR1 SGHAT and CDR2 FQNNGV. The CDR3 sequence is CASSFQGQGLSSTDTQYF. The CDR3 nucleotides read TGTGCCAGCAGCTTTCAGGGACAGGGGCTCTCTAGCACAGATACGCAGTATTTT.

The J gene is TRBJ2-5, the V gene TRBV6-6, with TRBD2 matching 10 bases. The ends lost 2 bases at V and 3 bases at J; junction bases unmatched: 6. The CDR3 consists of 16 residues. From germline, CDR1 is MNHNY and CDR2 SVGAGI (reference sequence). The CDR3 spells CASSYTVLAGEETQYF. The CDR3 region has the DNA TGTGCCAGCAGTTACACCGTGCTAGCGGGAGAAGAGACCCAGTACTTC.

The chain has TRBV28 and TRBJ1-5; D may be TRBD1 (5 bases). The germline CDR1 and CDR2 sequences are MDHEN and SYDVKM. The CDR3 is 15 residues long. The V end lost 6 bases, the J end lost 7 bases, and 19 bases lay between the germline ends. CDR3 nucleotide sequence: TGTGCCAGCAGCCCTCCACGGGGGACGGGGCAGCCCCAGCATTTT. Its translation is CASSPPRGTGQPQHF.

The V gene is TRBV4-1, the J gene TRBJ2-5; 7 bases align to TRBD1. Trimming at V came to 1 base and at J to 5 bases, leaving 4 bases not matched to a gene. The germline V gene has CDR1 MGHRA and CDR2 YSYEKL. This CDR3 is built from 14 residues. CDR3 loop: CASSQGGRGETQYF. The CDR3 nucleotides read TGCGCCAGCAGCCAAGGGGGCAGGGGGGAGACCCAGTACTTC.

This clonotype was picked up many times. This chain uses TRBV5-1 with TRBJ2-2; D gene unclear. There are 14 residues in the CDR3. Germline V CDR1 and CDR2: SGHRS, YFSETQ. V lost 4 bases and J lost 3, with 10 bases in between. The CDR3, as DNA: TGCGCCAGCAGCGGGCTTAGGGACACCGGGGAGCTGTTTTTT. Amino acids: CASSGLRDTGELFF.

This clonotype was observed at least ten times. The chain links TRBV28 to TRBJ2-5; 11 nucleotides agree with TRBD2. The trim removed 7 bases at V and 2 bases at J, leaving 6 bases unmatched. The CDR3 contains 15 residues. Germline-derived CDR1 and CDR2 are MDHEN and SYDVKM. The CDR3 DNA sequence: TGTGCCAGCATGTTTAGCGGGGGGGGGCAAGAGACCCAGTACTTC. This translates into CASMFSGGGQETQYF.

The V gene is TRBV28, the J gene TRBJ2-1, with TRBD1 as a possible D gene (6 bases). CDR3 length equals 14 residues. V gave up 6 bases and J gave up 8 bases, with 17 bases separating them. Germline V lookup: CDR1 MDHEN, CDR2 SYDVKM. CDR3 bases: TGTGCCAGCAGCCCCCGGACAGCCCGGGATGAGCAGTTCTTC. Amino acids: CASSPRTARDEQFF.